What follows is one TCR beta chain and its context. As yet, its antigen is unknown. Clones were sequenced by immunoSEQ multiplex PCR, and TCRdb holds only the in-frame ones, with some missing. The sample contains 100,000 to 130,000 clones, roughly 87% of which appear only once. The source of the sample is a study of T cell responses to AZD1222 COVID-19 vaccine. Study observations and caveats: Vaccination with two AZD1222 doses was followed by a rise in Spike-specific TCR breadth and depth.

V was shortened by 5 bases and J by 4 bases, with 11 bases between the two germline ends. The CDR3 is made up of 13 amino acids. Looked up from germline, CDR1 is SGHTA and CDR2 is FQGNSA. The TCR originated in an adult in good health. The chain carries TRBV7-2 and TRBJ1-2; D unclear. This specimen consisted of peripheral blood, obtained on day 0 of AZD1222 vaccination. CDR3: CASSPDYSYGYTF. CDR3 nucleotides: TGTGCCAGCAGCCCGGATTATAGCTATGGCTACACCTTC. Using reference TRBV7-2 and TRBJ1-2 for the parts outside the CDR3, the full variable domain is GAGVSQSPSNKVTEKGKDVELRCDPISGHTALYWYRQSLGQGLEFLIYFQGNSAPDKSGLPSDRFSAERTGGSVSTLTIQRTQQEDSAVYLCASSPDYSYGYTFGSGTRLTVV.